This T cell receptor beta chain comes out of a study of cytomegalovirus exposure and HLA in healthy donors. The PCR employed 60 Vbeta primers together with 13 Jbeta primers. Here immunoSEQ multiplex PCR was the method, and the copy in TCRdb shows in-frame clones only, minus some. This table holds some 110,000 clones, over 65% found once. CDR3 length: 17 residues. Germline values: CDR1 SGHNT, CDR2 YYREEE (reference sequence). Trimming took 6 bases from V and 0 from J; bases not matched to a gene: 11. This clone was observed once. The donors (healthy individuals) were bone marrow donors. The sample comprised PBMCs. This clonotype was sampled from a man in his forties in good health and CMV-seropositive. This rearrangement joins TRBV5-4 to TRBJ2-3; 9 bases are shared with TRBD2. The CDR3 protein is CASTPVGGGASTDTQYF. In DNA form, the CDR3 reads TGTGCCAGCACCCCTGTAGGCGGGGGGGCTAGCACAGATACGCAGTATTTT.